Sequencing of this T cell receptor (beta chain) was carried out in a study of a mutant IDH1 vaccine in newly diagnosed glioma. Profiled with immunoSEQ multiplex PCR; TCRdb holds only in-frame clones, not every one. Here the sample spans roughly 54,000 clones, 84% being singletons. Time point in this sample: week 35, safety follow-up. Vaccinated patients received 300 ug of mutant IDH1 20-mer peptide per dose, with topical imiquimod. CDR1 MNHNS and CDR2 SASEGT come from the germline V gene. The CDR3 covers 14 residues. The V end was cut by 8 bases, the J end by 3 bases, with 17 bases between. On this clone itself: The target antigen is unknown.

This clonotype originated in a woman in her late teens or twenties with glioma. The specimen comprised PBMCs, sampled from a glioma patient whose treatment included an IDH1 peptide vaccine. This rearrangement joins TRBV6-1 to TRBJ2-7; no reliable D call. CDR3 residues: CASAWIAMLYEQYF. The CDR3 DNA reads TGTGCCAGCGCCTGGATAGCTATGCTCTACGAGCAGTACTTC.